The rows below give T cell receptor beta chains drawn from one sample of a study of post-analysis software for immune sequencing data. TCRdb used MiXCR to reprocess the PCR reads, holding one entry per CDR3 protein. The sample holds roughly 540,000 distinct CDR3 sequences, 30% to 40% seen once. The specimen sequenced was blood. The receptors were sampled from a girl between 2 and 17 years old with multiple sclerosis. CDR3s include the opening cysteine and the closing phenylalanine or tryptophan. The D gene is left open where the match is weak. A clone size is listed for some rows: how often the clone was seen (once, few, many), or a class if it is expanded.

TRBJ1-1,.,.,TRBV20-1,CSALDTYTEAFF,TGCAGTGCTTTGGACACTTACACTGAAGCTTTCTTT
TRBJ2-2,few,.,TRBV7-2,CASSPPPERRANTGELFF,TGTGCCAGCAGCCCCCCGCCAGAACGTAGGGCGAACACCGGGGAGCTGTTTTTT
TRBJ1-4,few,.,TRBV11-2,CASSTNEKLFF,TGTGCCAGTTCTACTAATGAAAAACTGTTTTTT
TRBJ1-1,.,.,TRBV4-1,CASSQHMRRGRVNTEAFF,TGCGCCAGCAGCCAACATATGAGACGGGGGAGGGTGAACACTGAAGCTTTCTTT
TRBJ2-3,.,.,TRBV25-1,CASRATRESADTQYF,TGTGCCAGCAGAGCGACTCGGGAGAGCGCAGATACGCAGTATTTT
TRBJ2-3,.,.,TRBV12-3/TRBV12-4,CASRRGAPSTDTQYF,TGTGCCAGCAGGAGGGGGGCTCCTAGCACAGATACGCAGTATTTT
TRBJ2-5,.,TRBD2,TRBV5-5,CASVQQGGETQYF,TGTGCCAGCGTCCAGCAGGGAGGGGAGACCCAGTACTTC
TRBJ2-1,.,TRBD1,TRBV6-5,CASSPTGGVYNEQFF,TGTGCCAGCAGTCCGACAGGGGGCGTCTACAATGAGCAGTTCTTC
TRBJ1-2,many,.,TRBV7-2,CASSPAGQGYGYTF,TGTGCCAGCAGCCCAGCAGGCCAGGGCTATGGCTACACCTTC
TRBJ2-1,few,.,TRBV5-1,CASSAGPSRGGNEQFF,TGCGCCAGCAGCGCCGGACCCTCCCGTGGGGGCAATGAGCAGTTCTTC